Here is one TCR beta chain with its context. The target antigen is unknown. The data derive from a study of T-cell memory formation after mild COVID-19. Overall study context: Largely, TCR clusters stayed within a single donor.

Constant-segment primers and 5'RACE yielded cDNA libraries for TCR alpha and TCR beta, each carrying sample barcodes and UMIs. TCRdb recomputed calls from the 5' RACE reads with MiXCR, one row per CDR3 protein. The sample lists 450,000 to 650,000 distinct CDR3 sequences, approximately 21% occurring once. Germline values: CDR1 SGHAT, CDR2 FQDESV (reference sequence). CDR3 size: 15 residues. With 0 bases clipped from V and 9 bases from J, the junction kept 8 bases outside the gene matches. The study's findings and limits: Later expanders leaned CD4+, whereas day 15 to 85 contracting clones were balanced CD4/CD8.

Sequenced: PBMCs or a T cell subset sorted from them (not recorded which). The sequence came from an adult woman who had mild COVID-19 (a few samples of this study predate the infection). Cell type and time point are not known. The V and J genes are TRBV11-1 and TRBJ2-1, with TRBD2 matching 7 bases. The CDR3 reads CASSLAGGRGREQFF. In DNA, the CDR3 is TGTGCCAGCAGCTTAGCTGGCGGGAGAGGACGTGAGCAGTTCTTC.